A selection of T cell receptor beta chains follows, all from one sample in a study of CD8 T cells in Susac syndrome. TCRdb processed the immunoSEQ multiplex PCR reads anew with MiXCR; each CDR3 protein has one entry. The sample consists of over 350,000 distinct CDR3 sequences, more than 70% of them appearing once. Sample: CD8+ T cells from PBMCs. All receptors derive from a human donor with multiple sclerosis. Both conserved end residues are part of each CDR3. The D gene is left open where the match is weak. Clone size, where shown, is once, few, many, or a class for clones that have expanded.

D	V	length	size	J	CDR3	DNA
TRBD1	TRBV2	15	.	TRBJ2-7	CASTPPTGVKGEQYF	TGTGCCAGCACCCCTCCGACAGGGGTAAAGGGGGAGCAGTACTTC
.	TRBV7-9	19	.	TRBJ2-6	CASSHTGAVTRSGANVLTF	TGTGCCAGCAGCCACACCGGTGCCGTAACGAGATCTGGGGCCAACGTCCTGACTTTC
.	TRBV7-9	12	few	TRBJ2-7	CASSLDLYEQYF	TGTGCCAGCAGCTTAGATCTCTACGAGCAGTACTTC
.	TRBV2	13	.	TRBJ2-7	CASSGAGLYEQYF	TGTGCCAGCAGTGGCGCCGGTCTCTACGAGCAGTACTTC
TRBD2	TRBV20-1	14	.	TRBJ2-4	CSARETGLGNIQYF	TGCAGTGCTAGAGAAACGGGACTAGGGAACATTCAGTACTTC
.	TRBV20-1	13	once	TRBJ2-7	CSARSTVSYEQYF	TGCAGTGCGCGCTCGACGGTCTCCTACGAGCAGTACTTC
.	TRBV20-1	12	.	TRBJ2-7	CSAAGQHYEQYF	TGCAGTGCTGCGGGACAGCATTACGAGCAGTACTTC
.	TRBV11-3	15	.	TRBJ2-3	CASSAKSESTDTQYF	TGTGCCAGCAGCGCCAAGAGCGAGAGCACAGATACGCAGTATTTT
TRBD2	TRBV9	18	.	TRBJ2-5	CASSVDLGLAIPQVTQYF	TGTGCCAGCAGCGTAGATTTAGGACTAGCGATCCCTCAAGTGACCCAGTACTTC
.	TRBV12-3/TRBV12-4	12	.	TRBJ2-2	CASSRPAGELFF	TGTGCCAGCAGCCGACCCGCCGGGGAGCTGTTTTTT
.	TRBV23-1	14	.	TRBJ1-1	CASSAHIVNTEAFF	TGCGCCAGCAGTGCCCACATCGTAAACACTGAAGCTTTCTTT
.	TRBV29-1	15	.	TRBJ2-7	CSAAPGRTLSYEQYF	TGCAGCGCCGCCCCGGGGAGGACGCTGTCCTACGAGCAGTACTTC
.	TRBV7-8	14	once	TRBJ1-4	CASSEAGMVGKLFF	TGTGCCAGCAGCGAGGCAGGGATGGTCGGAAAACTGTTTTTT
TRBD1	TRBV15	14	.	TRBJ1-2	CATSRDRQGGGYTF	TGTGCCACCAGCAGAGATCGACAGGGAGGTGGCTACACCTTC
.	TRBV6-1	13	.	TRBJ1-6	CASSEEYNSPLHF	TGTGCCAGCAGTGAGGAGTATAATTCACCCCTCCACTTT
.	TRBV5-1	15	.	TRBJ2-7	CASSQDSRGSYEQYF	TGCGCCAGCAGCCAGGACTCGCGGGGCTCCTACGAGCAGTACTTC
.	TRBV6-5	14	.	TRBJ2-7	CASSRGTASYEQYF	TGTGCCAGCAGTCGCGGGACCGCATCCTACGAGCAGTACTTC
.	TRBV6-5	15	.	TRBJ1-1	CASSYSGTGNTEAFF	TGTGCCAGCAGTTACTCCGGGACGGGGAACACTGAAGCTTTCTTT
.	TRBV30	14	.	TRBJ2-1	CAWEPGHGPNEQFF	TGTGCCTGGGAACCGGGACACGGGCCAAATGAGCAGTTCTTC
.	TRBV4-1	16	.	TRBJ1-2	CASSQLSGAVGYGYTF	TGCGCCAGCAGCCAATTATCAGGGGCCGTGGGCTATGGCTACACCTTC
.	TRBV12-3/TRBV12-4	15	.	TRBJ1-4	CASIFGAGRGEKLFF	TGTGCCAGCATCTTCGGTGCAGGGCGGGGCGAAAAACTGTTTTTT
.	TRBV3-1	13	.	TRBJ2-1	CASSQWRENEQFF	TGTGCCAGCAGCCAATGGAGGGAGAATGAGCAGTTCTTC